This T cell receptor (beta chain) was observed in a study of cytomegalovirus exposure and HLA in healthy donors. Donors consisted of healthy bone marrow donors. 13 Jbeta primers and 60 Vbeta primers were used for the PCR. Data came from immunoSEQ multiplex PCR; TCRdb stores just in-frame clones and leaves some out. Of 90,000 to 100,000 clones detected, roughly three quarters appear once; the ten largest clones hold about 20%. The V gene's germline CDR1 is GTSNPN and CDR2 SVGIG (reference sequence). The CDR3 totals 13 residues. Trimming removed 1 base from V and 5 bases from J; junction bases left unmatched: 2.

This TCR was sampled from a woman aged 60-75 years in good health and CMV-seropositive. The specimen sequenced was PBMCs. The V gene is TRBV30, the J gene TRBJ2-7; the match to TRBD2 covers 10 bases. The CDR3 loop reads CAWSGLAGDEQYF. The CDR3 nucleotides read TGTGCCTGGAGTGGGCTAGCGGGAGACGAGCAGTACTTC.